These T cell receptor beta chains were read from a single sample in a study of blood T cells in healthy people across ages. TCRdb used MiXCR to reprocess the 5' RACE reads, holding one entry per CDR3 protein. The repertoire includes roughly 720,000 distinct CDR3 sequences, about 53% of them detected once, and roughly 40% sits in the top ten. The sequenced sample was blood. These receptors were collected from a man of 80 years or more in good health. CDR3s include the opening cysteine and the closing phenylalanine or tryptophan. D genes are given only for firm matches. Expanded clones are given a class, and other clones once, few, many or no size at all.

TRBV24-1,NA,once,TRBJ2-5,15,TGTGCCACCAGTGAGCAAACAGGGAAGGCGGAGACCCAGTACTTC,CATSEQTGKAETQYF
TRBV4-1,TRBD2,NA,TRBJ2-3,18,TGCGCCAGCAGCCAAGCTCCGATTACTAGCGGGAGGCGCGGATACGCGTATTTT,CASSQAPITSGRRGYAYF
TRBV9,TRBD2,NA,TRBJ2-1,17,TGTGCCAGCAGCGGAGGGACGGACGAGCGGGAAACGAATGAGCAGTTCTTC,CASSGGTDERETNEQFF
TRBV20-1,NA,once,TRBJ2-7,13,TGCAGTGCTAGAGAGGAGGGGTGGTACGAGCAGTACTTC,CSAREEGWYEQYF
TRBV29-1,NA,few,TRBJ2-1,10,TGCAGCGTATCCTACAATGAGCAGTTCTTC,CSVSYNEQFF
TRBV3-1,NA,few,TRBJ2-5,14,TGTGCCAGCAGACGTCTTGGGCCCCAAGAGACCCAGTACTTC,CASRRLGPQETQYF
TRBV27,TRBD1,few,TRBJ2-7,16,TGTGCCAGCCGCCCGGCGAGGGACAGGTTAACCTACGAGCAGTACTTC,CASRPARDRLTYEQYF
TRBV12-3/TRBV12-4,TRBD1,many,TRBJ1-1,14,TGTGCCACCAACTTCGGGACAGAGAACACTGAAGCTTTCTTT,CATNFGTENTEAFF
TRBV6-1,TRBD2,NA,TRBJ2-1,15,TGTGCCAGCAGCCGGGCGGGAGTCCGGAACAATGAGCAGTTCTTC,CASSRAGVRNNEQFF
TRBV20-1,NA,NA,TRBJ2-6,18,TGCAGTGCTAGTTACGAACAAGGGCCCAGCTCTGGGGCCAACGTCCTGACTTTC,CSASYEQGPSSGANVLTF
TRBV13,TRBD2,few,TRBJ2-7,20,TGTGCCAGCAGCTCGTTGGGGACGACTAGCGGGAGAACGAGCTCCTACGAGCAGTACTTC,CASSSLGTTSGRTSSYEQYF
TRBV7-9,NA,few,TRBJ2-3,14,TGTGCCAGCAGCAGGACTGGAACCACAGATACGCAGTATTTT,CASSRTGTTDTQYF
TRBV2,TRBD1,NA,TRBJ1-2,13,TGTGCCAGCAGTTACAGGGGGCAGAATGGCTACACCTTC,CASSYRGQNGYTF
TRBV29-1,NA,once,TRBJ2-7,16,TGCAGCGTTGTTGTAGGGAACGGACCAACCCCCTACGAGCAGTACTTC,CSVVVGNGPTPYEQYF
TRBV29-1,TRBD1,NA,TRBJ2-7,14,TGCAGCGCCGTGGACAGGTCCCTTTTACACGAGCAGTACTTC,CSAVDRSLLHEQYF
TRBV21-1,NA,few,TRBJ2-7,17,TGTGCCAGCAGCCCCCGGGGGACTAGCGGGAGAATCTACGAGCAGTACTTC,CASSPRGTSGRIYEQYF
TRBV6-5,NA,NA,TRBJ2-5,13,TGTGCCAGCAGTGCTCAACTCCAGGAGACCCAGTACTTC,CASSAQLQETQYF
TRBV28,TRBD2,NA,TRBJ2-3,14,TGTGCCAGCAGTTTGGGGGGGAGTGCAAGAGACGCGTATTTT,CASSLGGSARDAYF
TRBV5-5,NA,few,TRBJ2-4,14,TGTGCCAGCAGCTTGGTCGGCGGGCAGCCGCTTCAGTACTTC,CASSLVGGQPLQYF
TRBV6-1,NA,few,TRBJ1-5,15,TGTGCCAGCAGTGAGGTCAGAGTAGCCCCTCAGCCCCAGCATTTT,CASSEVRVAPQPQHF
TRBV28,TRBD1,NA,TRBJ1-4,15,TGTGCCAGCAGTTTTTATAGGGGGCGGCCTGAAAAACTGTTTTTT,CASSFYRGRPEKLFF
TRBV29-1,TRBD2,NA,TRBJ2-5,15,TGCAGCGTTGAAGTTCTAGCGGGAGGTGCAGAGACCCAGTACTTC,CSVEVLAGGAETQYF
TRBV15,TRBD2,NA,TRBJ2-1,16,TGTGCCACCAGCAGAGACGGACTAGCGGGAGGTGATGAGCAGTTCTTC,CATSRDGLAGGDEQFF
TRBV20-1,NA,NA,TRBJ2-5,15,TGCAGTGCTAAGGACAGACCGGGAAGGCTTGAAGAGCAGTACTTC,CSAKDRPGRLEEQYF
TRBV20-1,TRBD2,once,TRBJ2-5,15,TGCAGTGCTAGAAATCGACTAGCGGGAACTGGGGAGCAGTACTTC,CSARNRLAGTGEQYF
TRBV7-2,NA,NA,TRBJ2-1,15,TGTGCCAGCAGCCCGAAGGGGGAGTCCTACAATGAGCAGTTCTTC,CASSPKGESYNEQFF
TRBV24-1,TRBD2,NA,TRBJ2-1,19,TGTGCCACCAGTGATGCAGGGACTAGCGGGAGACGCTCGGGGAATGAGCAGTTCTTC,CATSDAGTSGRRSGNEQFF